A single TCR beta chain is shown here with its context. This clone occurred a few times. Its antigen remains undetermined. Nothing much larger sits one base from this clone, and base qualities are not available. All patients had early-stage hepatocellular carcinoma and received no therapy before surgical resection. None of the sampled areas showed macroscopic evidence of necrosis or hemorrhage. Multiple regions from a couple of patients underwent TCR sequencing (ImmunoSeq). Frozen tissue samples from resection were taken at least 1 cm away from one another. Samples with the label N were taken from nontumoral liver tissue next to the tumor. Genomic DNA was extracted from bulk tissue using the DNeasy blood and tissue kit. The sample belongs to a study of intratumoral heterogeneity in liver cancer. Some background on the complete study: Across the full 14-patient cohort, most patients were male and the median age was almost 65 years. The study combined RNA-seq, DNA sequencing, TCR-seq and SNP array data from multiple regions of hepatocellular carcinoma specimens to study intratumor heterogeneity. The overall cohort comprised 70 to 80 multiregional samples from about 15 HCC patients, with 50 to 55 tumoral and 20 or so adjacent nontumoral regions.

TCR beta chain CDR3 regions were sequenced from genomic DNA using the immunoSEQ assay. Rearranged VDJ segments were amplified with primers annealing to V and J segments. From the authors' description of their analysis: The ImmunoSeq Analyzer software was used to compute clonality and richness metrics. Fisher's exact test, supplemented by a beta-binomial method for added stringency, was applied to identify differentially abundant clones between regions. This is the immuneACCESS table as TCRdb keeps it, with only in-frame sequences that have V and J called. A part of the clones is gone; compared with another copy, unresolved V genes explain less than half, and the rest is unexplained. For V, J and clone size, that table is used; D and trimming come from the DNA. The sample table shows just over 20,000 clones, and around 67% are seen once. In total, the top ten clones hold approximately 18% of the sample.

Trimmed from V: 10 bases; trimmed from J: 1 base; junction bases lacking a gene match: 2. CDR1 and CDR2, per the germline V gene, are MNHEY and SVGAGI. The CDR3 holds 12 amino acids from the cysteine to the phenylalanine. Only the CDR3 region is kept as DNA, spanning 36 bases read in frame from base 1. The investigation overall reported the following: The authors acknowledged a relatively low patient number and under-sampled tumor-infiltrating lymphocyte representation as limitations.

Recombination linked TRBV6-5 to TRBJ2-3; TRBD1 matches 7 bases in the middle. The receptor's source is a woman in her 70s with hepatocellular carcinoma. This material consisted of tumor-adjacent normal tissue, taken before any cancer treatment. The sequenced DNA is TGTGCCACCGGACAGGGCACAGATACGCAGTATTTT. Its protein product is CATGQGTDTQYF.